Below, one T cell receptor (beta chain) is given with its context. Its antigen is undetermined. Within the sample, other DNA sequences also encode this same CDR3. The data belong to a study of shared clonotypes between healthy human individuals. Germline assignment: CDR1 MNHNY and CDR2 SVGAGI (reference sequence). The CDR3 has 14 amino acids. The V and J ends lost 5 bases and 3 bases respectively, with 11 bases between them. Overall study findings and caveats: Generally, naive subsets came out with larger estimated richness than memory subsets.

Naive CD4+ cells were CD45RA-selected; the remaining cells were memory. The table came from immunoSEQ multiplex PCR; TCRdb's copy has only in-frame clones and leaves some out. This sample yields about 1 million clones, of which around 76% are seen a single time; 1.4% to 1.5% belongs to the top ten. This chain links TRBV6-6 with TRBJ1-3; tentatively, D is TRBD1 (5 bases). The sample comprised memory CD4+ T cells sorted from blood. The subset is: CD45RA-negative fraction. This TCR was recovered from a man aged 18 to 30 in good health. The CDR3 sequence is CASSRDSSGNTIYF. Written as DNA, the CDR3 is TGTGCCAGCAGTAGGGACTCGAGTGGAAACACCATATATTTT.